The subject of this entry is one T cell receptor beta chain. These data belong to a study of blood T cell repertoires in COVID-19. Study details: Both acute and convalescent COVID-19 samples were obtained from the United States, Italy and Spain.

The V end was cut by 2 bases, the J end by 4 bases, with 13 bases between. The CDR3 runs to 15 residues. The germline CDR1 and CDR2 sequences are MNHNS and SASEGT. Per the study methods: Amplification with reference gene primers provided the estimates of nucleated cell counts. Profiled with immunoSEQ multiplex PCR; TCRdb holds only in-frame clones, not every one. D and trimming were read from the DNA, whereas the V and J calls and clone size are those reported in that table. The data contain roughly 70,000 clones, about 88% of them singletons. This chain joins TRBV6-1 and TRBJ2-3; the D gene is possibly TRBD2 (6 bases). The clonotype comes from a man aged 70 or older with acute or convalescent COVID-19. Material for sequencing was peripheral blood. The chain's CDR3 is CASSETLATPDTQYF. The CDR3 DNA reads TGTGCCAGCAGTGAAACTCTAGCGACCCCAGATACGCAGTATTTT.